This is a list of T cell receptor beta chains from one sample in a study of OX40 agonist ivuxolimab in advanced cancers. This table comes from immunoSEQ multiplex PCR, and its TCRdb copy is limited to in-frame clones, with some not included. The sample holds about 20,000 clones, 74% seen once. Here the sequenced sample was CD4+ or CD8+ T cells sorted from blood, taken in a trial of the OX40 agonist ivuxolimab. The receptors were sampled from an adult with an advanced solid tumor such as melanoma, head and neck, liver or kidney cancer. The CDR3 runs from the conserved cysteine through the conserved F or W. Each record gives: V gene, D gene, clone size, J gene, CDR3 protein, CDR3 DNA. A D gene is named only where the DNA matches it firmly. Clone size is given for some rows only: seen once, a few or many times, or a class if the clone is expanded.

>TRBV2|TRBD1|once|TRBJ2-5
CATGQGGETQYF
TGTGCCACCGGACAGGGCGGAGAGACCCAGTACTTC
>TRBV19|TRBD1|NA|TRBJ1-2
CASGQGLDYGYTF
TGTGCCAGTGGACAGGGGCTGGACTATGGCTACACCTTC
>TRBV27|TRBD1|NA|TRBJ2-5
CASSLFPGTGGEKTQYF
TGTGCCAGCAGTTTGTTCCCTGGGACAGGGGGCGAGAAGACCCAGTACTTC
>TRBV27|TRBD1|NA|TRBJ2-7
CASNPWDSYKGYEQYF
TGTGCCAGCAATCCTTGGGACAGTTACAAGGGCTACGAGCAGTACTTC
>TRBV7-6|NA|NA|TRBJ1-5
CASSLAEGQPQHF
TGTGCCAGCAGCTTAGCTGAGGGTCAGCCCCAGCATTTT
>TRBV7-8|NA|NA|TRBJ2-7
CASSLGLDERRTQYEQYF
TGTGCCAGCAGCTTAGGGCTGGATGAACGCCGGACACAGTACGAGCAGTACTTC
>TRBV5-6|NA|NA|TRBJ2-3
CASRTGLTDTQYF
TGTGCCAGCCGAACAGGGCTTACAGATACGCAGTATTTT
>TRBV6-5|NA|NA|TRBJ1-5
CASSYSGASQPQHF
TGTGCCAGCAGTTACTCGGGGGCGAGTCAGCCCCAGCATTTT
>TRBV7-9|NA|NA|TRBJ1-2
CAGSSGYTF
TGTGCCGGAAGTAGTGGCTACACCTTC
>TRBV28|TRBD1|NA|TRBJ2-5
CATMTGEETQYF
TGTGCCACGATGACAGGGGAAGAGACCCAGTACTTC